This TCR beta chain was identified during a study of metastatic and nonmetastatic thyroid tumors (dated by TCRdb to the early 2020s). For context, the study as a whole: Repertoires were compared across peripheral blood and tumor or nodule tissue samples from malignant and benign thyroid patients. Overall study results and their limits: In both blood and tumor samples, malignant tumors were reported to have significantly higher TCR beta diversity than benign nodules.

The junction carries 9 bases between V and J, which are trimmed by 3 bases and 0 bases respectively. Reading from cysteine to phenylalanine, the CDR3 counts 14 amino acids. Only the CDR3 DNA stays, 42 bases, in frame from base 1. No treatment had been received by any patient before thyroid surgery. Using T-cell receptor beta sequencing, the study looked back at clinical samples from patients collected from 2012 to 2018. This clone was found many times. It has no known antigen specificity. No clone much larger than this one lies a single base away; base qualities are absent. Library method: PCR. Sequencing relied on an Illumina HiSeq 4000. The TCR beta-chain CDR3 region of each patient was profiled by high-throughput sequencing. The paper's processing steps were these. A classifier to discriminate distant-metastatic papillary thyroid cancer patients was built from CDR3 differences across clinicopathological groups. The Shannon index was used to measure repertoire diversity, and the Morisita-Horn index was used to measure how similar tumor and blood repertoires were. TCRdb itself trimmed the public reads at Q25 with fastp, ran MiXCR and retained productive beta chains. The V and J calls, along with clone size, are taken from TCRdb and not from the paper's own processing. The sample includes about 50,000 clones, with 20% to 25% observed a single time. The ten largest clones represent roughly 3.7% of the sample.

The specimen sequenced was blood. The chain is made from TRBV12-3 or TRBV12-4 and TRBJ2-7, with TRBD1 as a weak D call on 5 bases. This receptor was obtained from a female donor with papillary thyroid cancer or a benign thyroid nodule (not recorded which). Some clones in this sample may be carry-over from other donors' samples. CDR3 loop: CASSFSDISYEQYF. The base sequence is TGTGCCAGCAGTTTCTCGGACATCTCCTACGAGCAGTACTTC.